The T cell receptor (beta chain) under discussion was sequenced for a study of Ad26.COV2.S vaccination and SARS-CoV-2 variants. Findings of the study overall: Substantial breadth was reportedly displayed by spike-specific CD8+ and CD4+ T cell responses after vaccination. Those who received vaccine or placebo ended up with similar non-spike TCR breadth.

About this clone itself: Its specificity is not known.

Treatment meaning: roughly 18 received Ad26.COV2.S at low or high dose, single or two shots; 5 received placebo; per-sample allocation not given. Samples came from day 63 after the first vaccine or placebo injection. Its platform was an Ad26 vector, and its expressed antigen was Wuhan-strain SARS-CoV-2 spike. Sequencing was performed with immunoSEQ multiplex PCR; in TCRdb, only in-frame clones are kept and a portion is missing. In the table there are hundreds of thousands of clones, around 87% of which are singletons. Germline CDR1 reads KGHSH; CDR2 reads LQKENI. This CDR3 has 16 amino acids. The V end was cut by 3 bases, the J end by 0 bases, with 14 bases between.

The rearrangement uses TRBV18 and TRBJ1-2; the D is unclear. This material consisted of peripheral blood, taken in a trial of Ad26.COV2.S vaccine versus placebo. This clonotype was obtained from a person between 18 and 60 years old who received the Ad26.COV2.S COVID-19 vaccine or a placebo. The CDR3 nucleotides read TGTGCCAGCTCACCGGGAGTTGATCCTGCTAACTATGGCTACACCTTC. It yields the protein CASSPGVDPANYGYTF.